The rows below give T cell receptor beta chains drawn from one sample of a study of regulatory T cells in long-lasting Graves disease. TCRdb ran MiXCR on the multiplex PCR reads and lists one entry per CDR3 protein. Found here are about 430,000 distinct CDR3 sequences, approximately 15% of them singletons; the top ten hold approximately 7.8%. The sample was also linked to a second study, of T cells in Graves' hyperthyroidism and ophthalmopathy.

The material sequenced was peripheral blood mononuclear cells (PBMCs), taken at new diagnosis, from a patient treated with antithyroid drugs. These receptors came from a woman aged 40 to 55 with Graves disease. CDR3s include the opening cysteine and the closing phenylalanine or tryptophan. A D gene is named only where the DNA matches it firmly. The size entry is marked missing in some rows and otherwise reads once, few, many or a size class.

d_gene	v_gene	len	abundance	j_gene	CDR3aa	CDR3nt
NA	TRBV11-2	16	many	TRBJ2-7	CASSPTRSSLPYEQYF	TGTGCCAGCAGCCCTACTCGGTCTTCCCTCCCCTACGAGCAGTACTTC
NA	TRBV11-2	13	many	TRBJ2-1	CASSSWTYNEQFF	TGTGCCAGCAGCTCCTGGACTTACAATGAGCAGTTCTTC
NA	TRBV6-2/TRBV6-3	11	many	TRBJ2-7	CASGTRDEQYF	TGTGCCAGCGGAACTAGAGACGAGCAGTACTTC
NA	TRBV5-5	13	NA	TRBJ1-3	CASSSLGGNTIYF	TGTGCCAGCAGCTCCTTGGGTGGAAACACCATATATTTT
NA	TRBV20-1	15	few	TRBJ1-3	CSATPLEGTGNTIYF	TGCAGTGCTACCCCCCTAGAGGGGACTGGAAACACCATATATTTT
TRBD2	TRBV6-1	13	many	TRBJ2-5	CASTPGGQETQYF	TGTGCCAGCACCCCGGGGGGCCAAGAGACCCAGTACTTC
TRBD2	TRBV20-1	14	NA	TRBJ2-2	CSARELAGTGELFF	TGCAGTGCTAGAGAACTAGCGGGGACCGGGGAGCTGTTTTTT
NA	TRBV27	15	few	TRBJ2-1	CASALEGSGWNEQFF	TGTGCCAGCGCCCTGGAGGGTAGCGGTTGGAATGAGCAGTTCTTC
TRBD2	TRBV27	18	NA	TRBJ2-1	CASSLSIESGSSYNEQFF	TGTGCCAGCAGTTTATCGATAGAGAGCGGGAGCTCCTACAATGAGCAGTTCTTC
TRBD2	TRBV12-3/TRBV12-4	15	many	TRBJ2-1	CASGKSGRRRTEQFF	TGTGCCAGCGGGAAGAGCGGGAGGCGTAGGACTGAGCAGTTCTTC
TRBD1	TRBV5-1	15	many	TRBJ2-1	CASSFAGTGDDEQFF	TGCGCCAGCAGCTTTGCCGGGACAGGGGATGATGAGCAGTTCTTC
NA	TRBV7-9	16	many	TRBJ2-6	CASSRTGSSGANVLTF	TGTGCCAGCAGTAGGACCGGATCCTCTGGGGCCAACGTCCTGACTTTC
TRBD1	TRBV4-1	16	NA	TRBJ2-5	CASSQGPGQVSETQYF	TGCGCCAGCAGCCAAGGGCCGGGACAGGTGTCCGAGACCCAGTACTTC
NA	TRBV6-1	14	many	TRBJ2-3	CASSEGLATDTQYF	TGTGCCAGCAGTGAAGGCCTAGCGACAGATACGCAGTATTTT
NA	TRBV5-8	14	many	TRBJ1-1	CASSVLGTNTEAFF	TGTGCCAGCAGCGTCCTGGGGACGAACACTGAAGCTTTCTTT
NA	TRBV5-1	15	once	TRBJ1-5	CASSLSPGGNQPQHF	TGCGCCAGCAGCTTGTCTCCGGGGGGCAATCAGCCCCAGCATTTT
TRBD2	TRBV24-1	21	few	TRBJ2-1	CATSEGQPGLAGRSSYNEQFF	TGTGCCACCAGTGAAGGACAGCCGGGACTAGCGGGTAGGAGCTCCTACAATGAGCAGTTCTTC
TRBD1	TRBV28	18	many	TRBJ2-7	CASSSTRLPRQGGYEQYF	TGTGCCAGCAGTTCTACACGCCTACCTAGACAGGGTGGCTACGAGCAGTACTTC
NA	TRBV19	16	NA	TRBJ2-1	CASSSWRDSSYNEQFF	TGTGCCAGTAGCTCTTGGCGGGACAGCTCCTACAATGAGCAGTTCTTC
NA	TRBV9	15	once	TRBJ2-7	CASSRRGTVPLEQYF	TGTGCCAGCAGCAGGCGCGGGACAGTACCCCTCGAGCAGTACTTC
NA	TRBV20-1	13	NA	TRBJ2-2	CSARGTGTGELFF	TGCAGTGCCAGGGGGACTGGCACCGGGGAGCTGTTTTTT
NA	TRBV3-1	13	many	TRBJ1-4	CASSQFVNEKLFF	TGTGCCAGCAGCCAATTCGTGAATGAAAAACTGTTTTTT
TRBD2	TRBV27	14	many	TRBJ2-1	CASSWRLAGNEQFF	TGTGCCAGCAGTTGGAGGCTAGCGGGTAATGAGCAGTTCTTC
TRBD1	TRBV5-5	18	NA	TRBJ2-7	CASSLGPAPGTVTYEQYF	TGTGCCAGCAGCTTGGGGCCCGCGCCCGGGACAGTCACCTACGAGCAGTACTTC
TRBD1	TRBV10-3	13	many	TRBJ2-7	CAIGTGWTYEQYF	TGTGCCATCGGGACAGGGTGGACCTACGAGCAGTACTTC
TRBD2	TRBV12-3/TRBV12-4	14	NA	TRBJ2-7	CASSFSLAAYEQYF	TGTGCCAGCAGTTTTTCTCTAGCGGCCTACGAGCAGTACTTC
TRBD2	TRBV28	13	many	TRBJ2-1	CASTAGEVNEQFF	TGTGCCAGCACGGCGGGAGAGGTCAATGAGCAGTTCTTC
TRBD2	TRBV2	19	many	TRBJ2-3	CASSDGRLAGGPSTDTQYF	TGTGCCAGCAGTGATGGTCGACTAGCGGGAGGTCCAAGCACAGATACGCAGTATTTT
NA	TRBV30	14	few	TRBJ2-7	CAWSTGSGSYEQYF	TGTGCCTGGAGTACAGGGAGTGGGTCCTACGAGCAGTACTTC
TRBD2	TRBV15	14	few	TRBJ2-2	CASRLAGDTGELFF	TGTGCCAGCCGACTAGCGGGAGACACCGGGGAGCTGTTTTTT
NA	TRBV18	14	few	TRBJ2-1	CASSPWTNYNEQFF	TGTGCCAGCTCACCTTGGACAAATTACAATGAGCAGTTCTTC
TRBD2	TRBV24-1	16	few	TRBJ2-3	CATSDFQRDSIDTQYF	TGTGCCACCAGTGATTTTCAGCGGGATTCGATAGATACGCAGTATTTT
TRBD2	TRBV28	15	many	TRBJ2-3	CASSLPSGHTDTQYF	TGTGCCAGCAGTTTACCTAGCGGACACACAGATACGCAGTATTTT
TRBD1	TRBV6-1	15	NA	TRBJ1-1	CASSELYRGNTEAFF	TGTGCCAGCAGTGAACTTTACAGGGGAAACACTGAAGCTTTCTTT
TRBD1	TRBV2	16	many	TRBJ2-7	CASSAGTGSTSYEQYF	TGTGCCAGCAGTGCCGGGACAGGGTCAACTTCCTACGAGCAGTACTTC
TRBD2	TRBV6-1	14	few	TRBJ2-1	CASGRETGYNEQFF	TGTGCCTCCGGGCGGGAGACGGGCTACAATGAGCAGTTCTTC
TRBD2	TRBV5-1	17	many	TRBJ2-3	CASSLLLAGVVTDTQYF	TGCGCCAGCAGCTTGCTTCTAGCGGGAGTTGTCACAGATACGCAGTATTTT
NA	TRBV7-3	16	few	TRBJ2-2	CASSLMLRANTGELFF	TGTGCCAGCAGCTTAATGTTACGGGCAAACACCGGGGAGCTGTTTTTT
TRBD2	TRBV18	14	NA	TRBJ2-7	CASSNSSGPYEQYF	TGTGCCAGCTCAAACTCTAGCGGCCCCTACGAGCAGTACTTC
NA	TRBV20-1	15	many	TRBJ2-1	CSARGRDSLPGEQFF	TGCAGTGCTAGAGGCCGGGACTCCCTTCCGGGGGAGCAGTTCTTC
NA	TRBV28	16	many	TRBJ2-3	CASDVSIQGGSDTQYF	TGTGCCTCCGACGTTTCAATTCAGGGGGGCTCAGATACGCAGTATTTT
NA	TRBV2	16	few	TRBJ2-3	CASSGDLRTSTDTQYF	TGTGCCAGCAGTGGGGACTTAAGAACTAGCACAGATACGCAGTATTTT
TRBD1	TRBV5-1	14	many	TRBJ2-3	CASSAGTGEKVQYF	TGCGCCAGCAGCGCCGGGACAGGGGAGAAGGTTCAGTATTTT
NA	TRBV20-1	14	many	TRBJ1-6	CSAKGRPNNSPLHF	TGCAGTGCTAAAGGACGGCCTAATAATTCACCCCTCCACTTT
TRBD1	TRBV6-1	14	NA	TRBJ2-3	CASTLGQPADTQYF	TGTGCCAGCACCTTGGGACAGCCCGCAGATACGCAGTATTTT
NA	TRBV12-3/TRBV12-4	15	many	TRBJ2-7	CASSAASALSYEQYF	TGTGCCAGCAGTGCAGCTAGCGCGCTTTCCTACGAGCAGTACTTC
NA	TRBV7-3	15	once	TRBJ2-5	CASSSGPVNLGTQYF	TGTGCCAGCAGTTCGGGGCCCGTTAATTTGGGGACCCAGTACTTC
NA	TRBV19	13	NA	TRBJ1-5	CASSDRLNQPQHF	TGTGCCAGTAGTGACAGATTAAATCAGCCCCAGCATTTT
NA	TRBV11-3	13	many	TRBJ2-7	CASSLLEPYEQYF	TGTGCCAGCAGCTTACTAGAGCCCTACGAGCAGTACTTC
TRBD2	TRBV3-1	12	few	TRBJ2-1	CASSQTGTREAF	TGTGCCAGCAGCCAAACTGGGACTCGGGAGGCCTTC
TRBD2	TRBV3-1	16	many	TRBJ2-1	CASSQTRLAVYNEQFF	TGTGCCAGCAGCCAAACAAGGCTAGCGGTCTACAATGAGCAGTTCTTC
TRBD1	TRBV6-2/TRBV6-3	15	NA	TRBJ2-1	CASSSGTGVLEEQFF	TGTGCCAGCAGTTCCGGGACAGGGGTGTTGGAGGAGCAGTTCTTC
NA	TRBV6-2/TRBV6-3	14	NA	TRBJ2-7	CASRLQGNSYEKYF	TGTGCCAGCAGATTACAGGGAAACTCCTACGAGAAGTACTTC
TRBD2	TRBV7-9	16	many	TRBJ2-7	CASSPRAGTSLYEQYF	TGTGCCAGCAGCCCGAGAGCCGGGACTAGTCTGTACGAGCAGTACTTC
NA	TRBV24-1	14	NA	TRBJ2-4	CATSDPRGGDIQYF	TGTGCCACCAGTGATCCCAGGGGCGGGGACATTCAGTACTTC